Below, 12 T cell receptor beta chains from the same sample are listed, as sequenced in a study of T cell clonotyping in hematopoietic cell transplantation. Assay: immunoSEQ multiplex PCR; the TCRdb copy retains only in-frame clones and omits some. This table has about 10,000 clones, 45% to 55% appearing once. The starting material was peripheral blood mononuclear cells, obtained 100 days after allogeneic stem cell transplant. The receptor source for this set is a female patient in her 50s who had an allogeneic stem cell transplant from an unrelated donor, so the T cells may come from the graft donor. Some clones in this sample may be carry-over from other donors' samples.

A few counts support this clone. V usage is TRBV30 and J usage is TRBJ2-5; 8 nucleotides line up with TRBD1. Unmatched junction bases numbered 8, after V lost 2 bases and J lost 3 bases. Per germline, CDR1 GTSNPN and CDR2 SVGIG (reference sequence). The CDR3 loop spans 15 amino acids. Written as DNA, the CDR3 is TGTGCCTGGAGTAGGAGGACAGGGACGAAAGAGACCCAGTACTTC. Its protein product is CAWSRRTGTKETQYF.

The DNA for the CDR3 is TGTGCCAGTAGTATAGCTGGGGGCTTGGGCAATCAGCCCCAGCATTTT. Residues: CASSIAGGLGNQPQHF. The chain employs TRBV19 and TRBJ1-5, with D tentatively TRBD1 (6 bases). The length of the CDR3 is 16 residues. Trimming took 1 base from V and 2 from J, leaving 12 bases between them. In germline, CDR1 is LNHDA, CDR2 SQIVND (reference sequence).

A remark on this clone: A read error may produce the germline difference seen at one junction end. V is TRBV7-2 and J is TRBJ1-6; D is uncertain. This CDR3 comprises 12 residues. CDR1 is SGHTA and CDR2 is FQGNSA in the germline V gene. CDR3: CASSPFDSPLHF. CDR3 bases: TGTGCCAGCAGCCCCTTTGATTCCCCCCTCCACTTT.

This chain connects TRBV4-1 to TRBJ1-3, with unresolved D. CDR1 and CDR2 from the germline V gene are MGHRA and YSYEKL. The CDR3 contains 15 residues. Between the trimmed V and J ends, which lost 1 base and 2 bases, there was a span of 9 bases. CDR3 region: CASSQGRRAGNTIYF. CDR3 bases: TGCGCCAGCAGCCAAGGGAGACGGGCTGGAAACACCATATATTTT.

The chain couples TRBV30 to TRBJ2-3; no clear D gene. V lost 0 bases and J 2 bases, leaving 3 bases between the germline ends. The CDR3 is 12 residues long. Germline V gene lookup returns CDR1 GTSNPN and CDR2 SVGIG (reference sequence). This chain's CDR3 is CAWSVSTDTQYF. The DNA of the CDR3 is TGTGCCTGGAGTGTGTCCACAGATACGCAGTATTTT. Together with reference TRBV30 and TRBJ2-3, the CDR3 gives the full variable domain: SQTIHQWPATLVQPVGSPLSLECTVEGTSNPNLYWYRQAAGRGLQLLFYSVGIGQISSEVPQNLSASRPQDRQFILSSKKLLLSDSGFYLCAWSVSTDTQYFGPGTRLTVL.

This chain joins TRBV5-6 and TRBJ1-5, with 8 bases that match TRBD1. The CDR3 consists of 14 residues. The germline gives CDR1 SGHDT, CDR2 YYEEEE. Trimming removed 2 bases from V and 6 bases from J; junction bases left unmatched: 4. The CDR3 loop reads CASSFSGGFQPQHF. The CDR3 DNA is TGTGCCAGCAGCTTTTCAGGGGGCTTTCAGCCCCAGCATTTT. Filled out from reference TRBV5-6 and TRBJ1-5, the complete variable domain reads DAGVTQSPTHLIKTRGQQVTLRCSPKSGHDTVSWYQQALGQGPQFIFQYYEEEERQRGNFPDRFSGHQFPNYSSELNVNALLLGDSALYLCASSFSGGFQPQHFGDGTRLSIL.

This CDR3 reads CAWSVGGEAFF. CDR3 coding DNA: TGTGCCTGGAGTGTAGGGGGTGAAGCTTTCTTT. The V call is TRBV30, the J call TRBJ1-1, with D perhaps TRBD1 (6 bases). The CDR3 sequence is 11 residues long. Germline V gene lookup returns CDR1 GTSNPN and CDR2 SVGIG (reference sequence). V dropped 0 bases and J dropped 7 bases, with 6 bases sitting between them.

The chain links TRBV6-5 to TRBJ2-3; the match to TRBD1 covers 9 bases. Trimming took 4 bases from V and 4 from J; bases not matched to a gene: 6. Germline CDR1 and CDR2: MNHEY and SVGAGI. The CDR3 spans 15 residues. CDR3 nucleotides: TGTGCCAGCAGTTTCTTGGGACAGGGACCAGATACGCAGTATTTT. It specifies CASSFLGQGPDTQYF.

CDR3 residues: CAWSVLTSEQFF. In nucleotides, the CDR3 is TGTGCCTGGAGTGTACTCACTAGTGAGCAGTTCTTC. The V and J genes are TRBV30 and TRBJ2-1; perhaps TRBD2 as D (5 bases). The germline V gene encodes CDR1 GTSNPN and CDR2 SVGIG (reference sequence). The CDR3 consists of 12 residues. Trimming cost V 0 bases and J 9 bases, with 9 bases left between them. Looking up the rest from reference TRBV30 and TRBJ2-1 gives the full variable domain: SQTIHQWPATLVQPVGSPLSLECTVEGTSNPNLYWYRQAAGRGLQLLFYSVGIGQISSEVPQNLSASRPQDRQFILSSKKLLLSDSGFYLCAWSVLTSEQFFGPGTRLTVL.

This chain uses TRBV30 with TRBJ2-1; 7 bases map to TRBD1. There are 13 residues in the CDR3. Unmatched junction bases numbered 4, after V lost 5 bases and J lost 3 bases. CDR1 is GTSNPN, CDR2 SVGIG, per germline (reference sequence). The CDR3 DNA sequence: TGTGCCTGGGCTCGGGACAGCTACAATGAGCAGTTCTTC. Amino acid sequence: CAWARDSYNEQFF.

This chain links TRBV6-5 with TRBJ1-5; the D is unclear. CDR1 and CDR2 from the germline V gene are MNHEY and SVGAGI. The CDR3 is made up of 13 amino acids. Deletions cut 8 bases from V and 7 bases from J, with 15 bases between. The CDR3 nucleotides are TGTGCCAGCTCCTTAGTGATTGGGCAGCCCCAGCATTTT. It encodes CASSLVIGQPQHF.

Only one count was recorded for this clone. The CDR3 sequence: CACQGNKGAFF. The CDR3, as DNA: TGTGCCTGCCAGGGCAACAAGGGGGCTTTCTTT. The V and J genes are TRBV30 and TRBJ1-1, with D maybe TRBD1 (5 bases). V was trimmed by 6 bases and J by 11 bases, leaving 16 bases between them. The germline gives CDR1 GTSNPN, CDR2 SVGIG (reference sequence). CDR3 length equals 11 residues.